This TCR beta chain came from a study of T cell responses to AZD1222 COVID-19 vaccine. General observations from the study: Regions 160-218 and 743-854 dominated among vaccine-associated CD4 TCRs spanning spike. Most donors were white British, females outnumbered males, and clonal diversity was possibly underestimated.

The CDR3 is made up of 13 amino acids. Germline lookup yields CDR1 MNHEY and CDR2 SVGEGT. V lost 6 bases and J lost 6, with 15 bases in between. Sequenced by immunoSEQ multiplex PCR; TCRdb stores in-frame clones only, minus some. This table holds over 85,000 clones, roughly 92% found once. As to this clone: Antigen specificity is unknown.

J is TRBJ2-7 and V is TRBV6-2 or TRBV6-3, with D perhaps matching TRBD1 (6 bases). The material sequenced was peripheral blood, taken 28 days after the second AZD1222 dose. This sequence was found in an adult who received the AZD1222 COVID-19 vaccine. The CDR3 coding sequence is TGTGCCAGCAGCACTACAGGGATCAGCGAGCAGTACTTC. This gives the protein CASSTTGISEQYF.